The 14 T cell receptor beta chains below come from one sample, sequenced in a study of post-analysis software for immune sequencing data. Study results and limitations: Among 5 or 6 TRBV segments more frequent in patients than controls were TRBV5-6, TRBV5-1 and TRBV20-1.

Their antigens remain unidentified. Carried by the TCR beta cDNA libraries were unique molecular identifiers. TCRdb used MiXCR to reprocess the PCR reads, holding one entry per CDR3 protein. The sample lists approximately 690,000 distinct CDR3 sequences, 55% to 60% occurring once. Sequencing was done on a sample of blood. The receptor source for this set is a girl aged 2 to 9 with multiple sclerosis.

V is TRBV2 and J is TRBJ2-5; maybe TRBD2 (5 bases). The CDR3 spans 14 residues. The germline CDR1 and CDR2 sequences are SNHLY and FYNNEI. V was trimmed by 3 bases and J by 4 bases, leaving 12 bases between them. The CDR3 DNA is TGTGCCAGCAGTGACGACCTACGGGGAGAGACCCAGTACTTC. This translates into CASSDDLRGETQYF.

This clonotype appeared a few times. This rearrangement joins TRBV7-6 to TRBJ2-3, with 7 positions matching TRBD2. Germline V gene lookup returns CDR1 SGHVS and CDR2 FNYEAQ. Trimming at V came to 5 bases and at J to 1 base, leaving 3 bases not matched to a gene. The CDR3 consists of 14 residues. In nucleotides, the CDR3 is TGTGCCAGCAGCCCTGGACTAGGCACAGATACGCAGTATTTT. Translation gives CASSPGLGTDTQYF. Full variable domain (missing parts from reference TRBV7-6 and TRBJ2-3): GAGVSQSPRYKVTKRGQDVALRCDPISGHVSLYWYRQALGQGPEFLTYFNYEAQQDKSGLPNDRFSAERPEGSISTLTIQRTEQRDSAMYRCASSPGLGTDTQYFGPGTRLTVL.

CDR3 region: CASSVGLNNIQYF. CDR3 DNA sequence: TGTGCCAGCAGTGTCGGACTGAACAACATTCAGTACTTC. This chain connects TRBV25-1 to TRBJ2-4; D is perhaps TRBD2 (5 bases). Germline V lookup: CDR1 MGHDK, CDR2 SYGVNS. The CDR3 spans 13 residues. V lost 4 bases and J 7 bases, leaving 11 bases between the germline ends.

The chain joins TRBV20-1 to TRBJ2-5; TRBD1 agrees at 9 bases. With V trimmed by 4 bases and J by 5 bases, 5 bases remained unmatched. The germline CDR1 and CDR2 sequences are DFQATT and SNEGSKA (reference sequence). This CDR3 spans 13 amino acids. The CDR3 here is CSANRDRAETQYF. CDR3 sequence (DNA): TGCAGTGCTAACCGGGACAGGGCGGAGACCCAGTACTTC.

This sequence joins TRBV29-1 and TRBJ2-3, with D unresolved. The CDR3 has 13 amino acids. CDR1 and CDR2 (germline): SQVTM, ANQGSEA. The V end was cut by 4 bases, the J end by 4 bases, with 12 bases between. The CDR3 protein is CSVGLGFSDTQYF. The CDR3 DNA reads TGCAGCGTTGGACTGGGTTTTTCAGATACGCAGTATTTT.

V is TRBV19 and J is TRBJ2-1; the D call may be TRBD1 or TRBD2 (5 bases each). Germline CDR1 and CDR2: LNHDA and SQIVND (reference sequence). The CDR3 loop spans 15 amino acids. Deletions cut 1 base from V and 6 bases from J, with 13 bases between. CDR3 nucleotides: TGTGCCAGTAGTATAGTCTTAAACGGGGCCAATGAGCAGTTCTTC. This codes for CASSIVLNGANEQFF.

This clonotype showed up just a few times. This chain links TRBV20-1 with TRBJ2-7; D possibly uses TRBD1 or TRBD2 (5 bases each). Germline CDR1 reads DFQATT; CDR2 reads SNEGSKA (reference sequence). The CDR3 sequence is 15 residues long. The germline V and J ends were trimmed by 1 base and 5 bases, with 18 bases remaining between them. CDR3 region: CSARVAGTPPNEQYF. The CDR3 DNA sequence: TGCAGTGCTAGAGTAGCCGGGACGCCTCCCAACGAGCAGTACTTC.

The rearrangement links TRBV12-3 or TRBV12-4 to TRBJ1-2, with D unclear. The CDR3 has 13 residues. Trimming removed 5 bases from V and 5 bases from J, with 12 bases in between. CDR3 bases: TGTGCCAGCAGTCCCTCCGAAGAATATGGCTACACCTTC. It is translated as CASSPSEEYGYTF.

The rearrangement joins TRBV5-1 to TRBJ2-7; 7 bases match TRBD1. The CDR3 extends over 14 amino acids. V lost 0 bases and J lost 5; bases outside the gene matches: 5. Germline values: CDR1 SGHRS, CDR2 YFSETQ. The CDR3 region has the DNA TGCGCCAGCAGCTTGGAAGGGGGCAGGAACGAGCAGTACTTC. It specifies CASSLEGGRNEQYF.

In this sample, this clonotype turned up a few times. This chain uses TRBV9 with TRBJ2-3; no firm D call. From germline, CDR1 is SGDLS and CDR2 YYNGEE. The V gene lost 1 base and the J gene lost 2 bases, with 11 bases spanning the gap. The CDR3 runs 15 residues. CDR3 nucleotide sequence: TGTGCCAGCAGCGTAAACCCGAGCAACACAGATACGCAGTATTTT. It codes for CASSVNPSNTDTQYF.

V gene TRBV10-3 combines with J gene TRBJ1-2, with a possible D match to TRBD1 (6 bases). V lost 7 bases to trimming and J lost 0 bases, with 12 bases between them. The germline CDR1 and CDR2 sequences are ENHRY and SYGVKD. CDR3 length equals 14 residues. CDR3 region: CAITDSLTNYGYTF. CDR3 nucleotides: TGTGCCATCACGGACAGCCTAACTAACTATGGCTACACCTTC.

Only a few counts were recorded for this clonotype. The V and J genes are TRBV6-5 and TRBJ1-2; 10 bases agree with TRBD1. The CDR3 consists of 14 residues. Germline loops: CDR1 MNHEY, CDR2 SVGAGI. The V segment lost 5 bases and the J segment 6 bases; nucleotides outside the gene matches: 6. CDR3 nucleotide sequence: TGTGCCAGCAGTGCGGGACAGGGGATGAATGGCTACACCTTC. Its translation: CASSAGQGMNGYTF.

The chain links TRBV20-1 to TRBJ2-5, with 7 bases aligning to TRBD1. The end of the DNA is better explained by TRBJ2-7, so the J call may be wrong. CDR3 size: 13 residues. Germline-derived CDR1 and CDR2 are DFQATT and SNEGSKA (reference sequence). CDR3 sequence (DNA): TGCAGTGCTAGAGGGACAGGTGACGGCGAGCAGTACTTC. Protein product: CSARGTGDGEQYF.

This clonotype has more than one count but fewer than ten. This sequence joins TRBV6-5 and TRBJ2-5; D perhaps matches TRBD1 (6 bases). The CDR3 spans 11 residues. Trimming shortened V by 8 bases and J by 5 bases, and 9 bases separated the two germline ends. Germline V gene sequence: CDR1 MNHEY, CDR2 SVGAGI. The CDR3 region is CASGGWETQYF. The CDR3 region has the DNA TGTGCCAGCGGGGGCTGGGAGACCCAGTACTTC.